This TCR beta chain originates from a study of CD8 T cells in Susac syndrome. Study results and caveats: That the number of individuals in its TCR sequencing and HLA analysis was relatively small was acknowledged by the study.

Comments on this clonotype: Antigen: not known.

A quantity of about 0.45 to 1 ug RNA underwent reverse transcription using random hexamers. The CDR3 of TCR beta was amplified by immunoSEQ multiplex PCR across 54 Vbeta and 13 Jbeta. TCRdb re-called the immunoSEQ multiplex PCR reads through MiXCR, storing one row per CDR3 protein. The sample includes 50,000 or so distinct CDR3 sequences, 93% of them seen just once. The V and J ends lost 3 bases and 4 bases respectively, with 15 bases between them. This CDR3 has 16 amino acids. This chain joins TRBV23-1 and TRBJ1-4; D is ambiguous. TRBV23-1 is noted as an ORF with a role that remains uncertain. This clonotype was sampled from a human donor with multiple sclerosis. Material for sequencing was CD8+ T cells from PBMCs. CDR3 protein: CASSHRMDLVNEKLFF. CDR3 coding DNA: TGCGCCAGCAGTCACAGGATGGACTTAGTTAATGAAAAACTGTTTTTT.